This TCR beta chain was captured by sequencing in a study of cytomegalovirus exposure and HLA in healthy donors. As for this clone: Its antigen is unidentified.

Study-level findings and limits: The majority of TCR sequences were rare, yet some public TCRs appeared in many donors. In vitro testing confirmed a few CMV-associated chains as specific for CMV antigens. Associated with cytomegalovirus, according to the listing, were 150 to 200 TCR beta chains.

Some clones are missing from TCRdb's copy, which holds only in-frame ones; the method was immunoSEQ multiplex PCR. This table has roughly 190,000 clones, 86% appearing once. The J segment lost 2 bases and the V segment lost 3 bases, leaving 0 bases of the junction unmatched. The CDR3 contains 14 residues. The V gene's germline CDR1 is KGHSH and CDR2 LQKENI. The clonotype comes from a woman in her late teens or twenties in good health and CMV-seronegative. Sequenced material: PBMCs. The chain recombines TRBV18 with TRBJ1-2; 10 nucleotides line up with TRBD1. The CDR3 reads CASSPGQGNYGYTF. Written as DNA, the CDR3 is TGTGCCAGCTCACCGGGACAGGGGAACTATGGCTACACCTTC. Full variable domain (rest looked up from reference TRBV18 and TRBJ1-2): NAGVMQNPRHLVRRRGQEARLRCSPMKGHSHVYWYRQLPEEGLKFMVYLQKENIIDESGMPKERFSAEFPKEGPSILRIQQVVRGDSAAYFCASSPGQGNYGYTFGSGTRLTVV.